This TCR beta chain was recovered during a study of glioma-infiltrating T cells after dendritic cell vaccination. The sample's time point: after dendritic cell vaccination, including at tumor progression/relapse. Germline lookup yields CDR1 MNHNS and CDR2 SASEGT. Between the trimmed V and J ends, which lost 0 bases and 10 bases, there was a span of 12 bases. This CDR3 contains 13 residues. Data came from immunoSEQ multiplex PCR; TCRdb stores just in-frame clones and leaves some out. This table has 70,000 to 100,000 clones, around 83% appearing once. The clonotype comes from a human donor with glioblastoma. This rearrangement joins TRBV6-1 to TRBJ1-1; D gene uncertain. The specimen comprised blood, sampled after dendritic cell vaccination. This CDR3 is CASSEAFKTGAFF. The DNA of the CDR3 is TGTGCCAGCAGTGAAGCTTTTAAGACGGGAGCTTTCTTT.